This is a list of T cell receptor beta chains from one sample in a study of T cells in localized non-small cell lung cancer. Profiled with immunoSEQ multiplex PCR; TCRdb holds only in-frame clones, not every one. The top ten clones hold 15% of a sample with around 91,000 clones, 87% of them seen once. This sample comprised peripheral blood, obtained before any cancer treatment. Receptors originate from a man between 35 and 75 years old with stage I squamous cell lung carcinoma. The CDR3 runs from the conserved cysteine through the conserved F or W. Fields, in order: V gene, clone size, CDR3 length, D gene, J gene, CDR3 DNA, CDR3 protein. A D gene is named only where the DNA matches it firmly. A row's size may be missing; if present it is once, few, many or a size class.

V: TRBV9; size: -; length: 15; D: TRBD1; J: TRBJ2-2; DNA: TGTGCCAGCAGCTTCCGGGACAGCAACACCGGGGAGCTGTTTTTT; CDR3: CASSFRDSNTGELFF
V: TRBV5-6; size: -; length: 14; D: TRBD1; J: TRBJ1-1; DNA: TGTGCCAGCAGCTTCCTTCCAGGGGGCACTGAAGCTTTCTTT; CDR3: CASSFLPGGTEAFF
V: TRBV16; size: few; length: 15; D: -; J: TRBJ1-3; DNA: TGTGCCAGCAGCCCTAGTGGGCGCCCTGGAAACACCATATATTTT; CDR3: CASSPSGRPGNTIYF
V: TRBV5-4; size: -; length: 14; D: -; J: TRBJ1-1; DNA: TGTGCCAGCAGCTTGGCCCGTCGGGACACTGAAGCTTTCTTT; CDR3: CASSLARRDTEAFF
V: TRBV5-1; size: -; length: 14; D: TRBD1; J: TRBJ1-2; DNA: TGCGCCAGCAGCTTGGAGGGACAGGGGGGTGGCTACACCTTC; CDR3: CASSLEGQGGGYTF
V: TRBV7-9; size: once; length: 18; D: TRBD1; J: TRBJ2-1; DNA: TGTGCCAGCAGCTTAGTGGTGTTGCGGACAGGGGGTATCAATGAGCAGTTCTTC; CDR3: CASSLVVLRTGGINEQFF
V: TRBV6-6; size: -; length: 16; D: -; J: TRBJ2-2; DNA: TGTGCCAGCAGTTACCCGACTGTAGCGAACACCGGGGAGCTGTTTTTT; CDR3: CASSYPTVANTGELFF
V: TRBV6-5; size: -; length: 14; D: TRBD1; J: TRBJ1-2; DNA: TGTGCCAGCAGTCCGATACAGGGGGCTTATGGCTACACCTTC; CDR3: CASSPIQGAYGYTF
V: TRBV5-1; size: few; length: 14; D: -; J: TRBJ1-1; DNA: TGCGCCAGCAGCTTGGCCTGGGGAGAAGGTGAAGCTTTCTTT; CDR3: CASSLAWGEGEAFF
V: TRBV7-9; size: -; length: 14; D: -; J: TRBJ1-3; DNA: TGTGCCAGCAGCTTAGAGGGGACCCGAAACACCATATATTTT; CDR3: CASSLEGTRNTIYF
V: TRBV11-2; size: -; length: 16; D: -; J: TRBJ2-7; DNA: TGTGCCAGCAGCTTAGGCCCCGGGGGCAGGGCGTACGAGCAGTACTTC; CDR3: CASSLGPGGRAYEQYF
V: TRBV6-1; size: -; length: 14; D: -; J: TRBJ2-3; DNA: TGTGCCAGCAGTGACCTCGGTAGCTCAGATACGCAGTATTTT; CDR3: CASSDLGSSDTQYF
V: TRBV28; size: -; length: 14; D: TRBD2; J: TRBJ2-7; DNA: TGTGCCAGCAGTGGACTAGCGGGGTTATACGAGCAGTACTTC; CDR3: CASSGLAGLYEQYF
V: TRBV6-5; size: -; length: 15; D: -; J: TRBJ1-4; DNA: TGTGCCAGCAGTTACACAGGGAGCCCGGGGGGGAAACTGTTTTTT; CDR3: CASSYTGSPGGKLFF
V: TRBV4-1; size: -; length: 17; D: TRBD1; J: TRBJ1-2; DNA: TGCGCCAGCAGCCAAGATCTTCTGCCGGGACAGGGCTCTGGCTACACCTTC; CDR3: CASSQDLLPGQGSGYTF
V: TRBV10-3; size: -; length: 14; D: -; J: TRBJ1-3; DNA: TGTGCCATCAGTGAACCGGGTAATAGAAACACCATATATTTT; CDR3: CAISEPGNRNTIYF
V: TRBV5-1; size: -; length: 15; D: -; J: TRBJ2-1; DNA: TGCGCCAGCAGCTTGTGGACAGTCCCGGACACTGAGCAGTTCTTC; CDR3: CASSLWTVPDTEQFF
V: TRBV7-2; size: -; length: 15; D: -; J: TRBJ2-1; DNA: TGTGCCAGCAGCTTATATTCCGGGCCGAACAATGAGCAGTTCTTC; CDR3: CASSLYSGPNNEQFF
V: TRBV28; size: -; length: 13; D: -; J: TRBJ1-1; DNA: TGTGCCAGCAGTGGGGGCGTTACCACTGAAGCTTTCTTT; CDR3: CASSGGVTTEAFF
V: TRBV5-4; size: few; length: 16; D: TRBD1; J: TRBJ2-3; DNA: TGTGCCAGCAGCCCCCGGGACAGGGGGCGCGGAGATACGCAGTATTTT; CDR3: CASSPRDRGRGDTQYF
V: TRBV29-1; size: -; length: 14; D: TRBD1; J: TRBJ2-7; DNA: TGCAGCGTGACAGGGGGCTTACCTCCCTACGAGCAGTACTTC; CDR3: CSVTGGLPPYEQYF
V: TRBV4-3; size: -; length: 15; D: TRBD1; J: TRBJ2-7; DNA: TGCGCCAGCAGCCAACGGACAGGGTTCTCCTACGAGCAGTACTTC; CDR3: CASSQRTGFSYEQYF
V: TRBV2; size: -; length: 14; D: TRBD1; J: TRBJ2-2; DNA: TGTGCCAGCAGTATTACAGGGGCCCCCGGGGAGCTGTTTTTT; CDR3: CASSITGAPGELFF
V: TRBV2; size: -; length: 14; D: -; J: TRBJ1-3; DNA: TGTGCCAGCAAACCCGACAGCTCTGGAAACACCATATATTTT; CDR3: CASKPDSSGNTIYF
V: TRBV6-1; size: few; length: 14; D: TRBD1; J: TRBJ1-4; DNA: TGTGCCAGCAGTGAAGGGACAGGGAGAGAAAAACTGTTTTTT; CDR3: CASSEGTGREKLFF
V: TRBV5-6; size: -; length: 14; D: -; J: TRBJ1-1; DNA: TGTGCCAGCAGCTTCGACAGTCCTTACACTGAAGCTTTCTTT; CDR3: CASSFDSPYTEAFF
V: TRBV18; size: -; length: 17; D: -; J: TRBJ1-6; DNA: TGTGCCAGCTCACTTGTCCAAAAGGGGACCTTTGACGCACCCCTCCACTTT; CDR3: CASSLVQKGTFDAPLHF
V: TRBV7-2; size: -; length: 14; D: -; J: TRBJ1-2; DNA: TGTGCCAGCAGCTTAGCATCAGGGGCGGGTGGCTACACCTTC; CDR3: CASSLASGAGGYTF
V: TRBV28; size: -; length: 14; D: -; J: TRBJ1-2; DNA: TGTGCCAGCAGGGTGGGCAGGGCGGCGGTTGGCTACACCTTC; CDR3: CASRVGRAAVGYTF
V: TRBV27; size: -; length: 14; D: -; J: TRBJ1-4; DNA: TGTGCCAGCAGACAGACGGGGTTAGGGGAAAAACTGTTTTTT; CDR3: CASRQTGLGEKLFF
V: TRBV6-5; size: -; length: 11; D: -; J: TRBJ1-1; DNA: TGTGCCAGCAGTTATAAACATGAAGCTTTCTTT; CDR3: CASSYKHEAFF
V: TRBV7-9; size: -; length: 17; D: TRBD1; J: TRBJ2-5; DNA: TGTGCCAGCAGCTCCTCACTGGGCAGGGGGCTTATGGAGACCCAGTACTTC; CDR3: CASSSSLGRGLMETQYF
V: TRBV4-2; size: once; length: 15; D: TRBD1; J: TRBJ1-4; DNA: TGTGCCAGCAGCCCCGGGACAGGGGTAGGAGAAAAACTGTTTTTT; CDR3: CASSPGTGVGEKLFF
V: TRBV6-5; size: -; length: 15; D: -; J: TRBJ1-3; DNA: TGTGCCAGCAGTTACTCAAAGGCCCAGGGAAACACCATATATTTT; CDR3: CASSYSKAQGNTIYF
V: TRBV5-1; size: -; length: 15; D: -; J: TRBJ2-1; DNA: TGCGCCAGCAGCTCCCCCCGGACAGTTGACAATGAGCAGTTCTTC; CDR3: CASSSPRTVDNEQFF
V: TRBV2; size: -; length: 14; D: -; J: TRBJ1-5; DNA: TGTGCCAGCAGTCGAGGCAGGGAGAACCAGCCCCAGCATTTT; CDR3: CASSRGRENQPQHF
V: TRBV14; size: -; length: 17; D: -; J: TRBJ1-1; DNA: TGTGCCAGCAGCCAAGATGTTTGGTCGGCAGGGAAGAGTGAAGCTTTCTTT; CDR3: CASSQDVWSAGKSEAFF
V: TRBV7-9; size: -; length: 14; D: -; J: TRBJ1-2; DNA: TGTGCCAGCAGCTTATTAGCAGAGTCGGATGGCTACACCTTC; CDR3: CASSLLAESDGYTF
V: TRBV7-7; size: -; length: 13; D: -; J: TRBJ2-3; DNA: TGTGCCAGCAGCCTTATTTCGGGGGATACGCAGTATTTT; CDR3: CASSLISGDTQYF
V: TRBV5-1; size: -; length: 16; D: TRBD2; J: TRBJ2-1; DNA: TGCGCCAGCAGCTCCCCTAGCGGGGGGAATCTCAATGAGCAGTTCTTC; CDR3: CASSSPSGGNLNEQFF
V: TRBV4-1; size: -; length: 13; D: -; J: TRBJ2-1; DNA: TGCGCCAGCAGCCAAGGGGTAGGCAATGAGCAGTTCTTC; CDR3: CASSQGVGNEQFF
V: TRBV16; size: -; length: 15; D: -; J: TRBJ1-6; DNA: TGTGCCAGCAGCCAATCGAGTAAGGGTTTGAGCACCCTCCACTTT; CDR3: CASSQSSKGLSTLHF
V: TRBV7-2; size: -; length: 13; D: -; J: TRBJ2-6; DNA: TGTGCCAGCAGCCCCGCTGGGGCCAACGTCCTGACTTTC; CDR3: CASSPAGANVLTF
V: TRBV2; size: -; length: 15; D: -; J: TRBJ1-6; DNA: TGTGCCAGCAGCCCTGGGGCCCTCTTGGGTTCACCCCTCCACTTT; CDR3: CASSPGALLGSPLHF
V: TRBV5-6; size: -; length: 16; D: TRBD1; J: TRBJ1-1; DNA: TGTGCCAGCAGCTTGGTAGGGGGCGGGCTTAGGACTGAAGCTTTCTTT; CDR3: CASSLVGGGLRTEAFF
V: TRBV27; size: -; length: 13; D: TRBD1; J: TRBJ2-7; DNA: TGTGCCAGCGCCCGGGACAGAGCCTACGAGCAGTACTTC; CDR3: CASARDRAYEQYF
V: TRBV7-8; size: once; length: 14; D: -; J: TRBJ1-2; DNA: TGTGCCAGCAGCTTAGTGGCCGTAAACTATGGCTACACCTTC; CDR3: CASSLVAVNYGYTF
V: TRBV5-1; size: -; length: 15; D: -; J: TRBJ2-7; DNA: TGCGCCAGCAGCTTAACAGGCGGATCTTCCTACGAGCAGTACTTC; CDR3: CASSLTGGSSYEQYF
V: TRBV7-9; size: -; length: 17; D: -; J: TRBJ1-6; DNA: TGTGCCAGCAGCTACCCTCCCGGTGGGGCGGATAATTCACCCCTCCACTTT; CDR3: CASSYPPGGADNSPLHF
V: TRBV5-4; size: -; length: 16; D: TRBD1; J: TRBJ2-1; DNA: TGTGCCAGCAGCCCTGGACAGGGTCGCTCCTACAATGAGCAGTTCTTC; CDR3: CASSPGQGRSYNEQFF
V: TRBV5-1; size: -; length: 18; D: TRBD2; J: TRBJ2-3; DNA: TGCGCCAGCAGCTTAAGTAGCGGGGGGGCCGTTTTCACAGATACGCAGTATTTT; CDR3: CASSLSSGGAVFTDTQYF
V: TRBV5-4; size: -; length: 14; D: TRBD1; J: TRBJ1-6; DNA: TGTGCCAGCAGCACCCAGGGGGCGCGGTCACCCCTCCACTTT; CDR3: CASSTQGARSPLHF
V: TRBV18; size: once; length: 16; D: -; J: TRBJ1-2; DNA: TGTGCCAGCTCACCGAGGGACTCCGAAAAAGCGAGAGGCTACACCTTC; CDR3: CASSPRDSEKARGYTF
V: TRBV10-3; size: -; length: 14; D: -; J: TRBJ1-2; DNA: TGTGCCATCAGTGATCAGACAGGCCCTTATGGCTACACCTTC; CDR3: CAISDQTGPYGYTF
V: TRBV5-1; size: once; length: 13; D: TRBD1; J: TRBJ2-1; DNA: TGCGCCAGCAGCTTCAACCCAGGGGGTGAGCAGTTCTTC; CDR3: CASSFNPGGEQFF
V: TRBV5-1; size: -; length: 15; D: -; J: TRBJ2-6; DNA: TGCGCCAGCAGCCCTAGAGTATCTGGGGCCAACGTCCTGACTTTC; CDR3: CASSPRVSGANVLTF
V: TRBV5-1; size: -; length: 14; D: TRBD1; J: TRBJ2-7; DNA: TGCGCCAGCAGAGGACAGGGGACGGGCTACGAGCAGTACTTC; CDR3: CASRGQGTGYEQYF